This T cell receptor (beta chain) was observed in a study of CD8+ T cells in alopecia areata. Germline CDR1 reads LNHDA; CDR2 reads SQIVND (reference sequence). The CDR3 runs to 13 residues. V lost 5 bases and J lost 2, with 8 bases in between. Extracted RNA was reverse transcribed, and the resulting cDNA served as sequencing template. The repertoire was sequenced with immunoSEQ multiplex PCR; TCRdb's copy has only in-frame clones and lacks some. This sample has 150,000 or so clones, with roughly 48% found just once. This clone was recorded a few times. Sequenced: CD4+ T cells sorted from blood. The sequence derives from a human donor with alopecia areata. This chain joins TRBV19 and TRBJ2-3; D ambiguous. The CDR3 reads CASSPGNTDTQYF. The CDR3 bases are TGTGCCAGTAGTCCAGGCAACACAGATACGCAGTATTTT.